This T cell receptor (beta chain) was recovered during a study of T cell changes during pregnancy in multiple sclerosis. The CDR3 loop spans 15 amino acids. The V gene's germline CDR1 is LNHDA and CDR2 SQIVND (reference sequence). V dropped 5 bases and J dropped 3 bases, with 17 bases sitting between them. Method: immunoSEQ multiplex PCR; TCRdb's copy keeps in-frame clones and lacks some. The sample records tens of thousands of clones, about nine tenths being singletons. Sample: CD4+ T cells from peripheral blood mononuclear cells, taken in the second trimester of pregnancy. The gene calls are TRBV19 and TRBJ2-7; D is undetermined. This TCR derives from a female donor with multiple sclerosis, enrolled in a pregnancy study. CDR3 nucleotides: TGTGCCAGTAGTCCCAACTACGGAATTAGCTACGAGCAGTACTTC. Translation: CASSPNYGISYEQYF. The full variable domain, rest sourced from reference TRBV19 and TRBJ2-7, is DGGITQSPKYLFRKEGQNVTLSCEQNLNHDAMYWYRQDPGQGLRLIYYSQIVNDFQKGDIAEGYSVSREKKESFPLTVTSAQKNPTAFYLCASSPNYGISYEQYFGPGTRLTVT.